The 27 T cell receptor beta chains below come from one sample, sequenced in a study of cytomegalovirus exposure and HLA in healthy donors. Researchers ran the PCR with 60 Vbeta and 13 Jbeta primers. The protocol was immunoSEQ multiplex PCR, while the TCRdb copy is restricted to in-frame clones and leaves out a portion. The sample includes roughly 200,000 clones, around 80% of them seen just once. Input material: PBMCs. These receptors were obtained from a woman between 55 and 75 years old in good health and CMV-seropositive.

This chain's CDR3 is CASSVGLAGGNEQFF. The DNA of the CDR3 is TGTGCCAGCAGCGTAGGGCTAGCGGGAGGCAATGAGCAGTTCTTC. V is TRBV9 and J is TRBJ2-1, with 11 bases aligning to TRBD2. Germline lookup yields CDR1 SGDLS and CDR2 YYNGEE. CDR3 length equals 15 residues. Losses at the gene ends were 0 bases for V and 6 bases for J; bases not matched to a gene: 2.

The CDR3 DNA reads as TGCGCCAGCAGCTTGCGTGGACTAGCGGGGGTTGGAGAGACCCAGTACTTC. As protein: CASSLRGLAGVGETQYF. The chain recombines TRBV5-1 with TRBJ2-5, with TRBD2 matching 13 bases. V shed 1 base and J 4 bases; nucleotides not matched to a gene: 7. The CDR3 is 17 residues long. Looked up from germline, CDR1 is SGHRS and CDR2 is YFSETQ.

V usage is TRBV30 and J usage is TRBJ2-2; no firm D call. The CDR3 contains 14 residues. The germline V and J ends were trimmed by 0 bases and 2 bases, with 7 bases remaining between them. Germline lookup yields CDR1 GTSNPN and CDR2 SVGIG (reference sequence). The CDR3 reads CAWSVSRNTGELFF. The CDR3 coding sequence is TGTGCCTGGAGTGTAAGCCGAAACACCGGGGAGCTGTTTTTT.

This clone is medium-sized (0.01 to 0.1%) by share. CDR3 nucleotide sequence: TGTGCCAGTAGTATAGATTCGGGACAGATGAACACTGAAGCTTTCTTT. Protein: CASSIDSGQMNTEAFF. The rearrangement joins TRBV19 to TRBJ1-1; 7 bases fit TRBD1. CDR3 length: 16 amino acids. In germline, CDR1 is LNHDA, CDR2 SQIVND (reference sequence). The V and J ends lost 0 bases and 0 bases, in that order; junction bases with no gene match: 4.

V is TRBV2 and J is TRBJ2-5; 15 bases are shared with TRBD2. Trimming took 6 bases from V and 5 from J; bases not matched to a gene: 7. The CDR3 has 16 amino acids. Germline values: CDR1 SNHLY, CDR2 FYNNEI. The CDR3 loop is CASSGLAGGVGETQYF. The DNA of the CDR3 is TGTGCCAGCAGCGGACTAGCGGGAGGGGTGGGGGAGACCCAGTACTTC.

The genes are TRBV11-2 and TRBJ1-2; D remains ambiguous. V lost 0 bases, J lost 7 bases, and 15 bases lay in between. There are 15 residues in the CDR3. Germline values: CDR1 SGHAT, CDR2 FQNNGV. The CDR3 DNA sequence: TGTGCCAGCAGCTTAGATTCGTACGGGTTCTCTGGCTACACCTTC. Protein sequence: CASSLDSYGFSGYTF.

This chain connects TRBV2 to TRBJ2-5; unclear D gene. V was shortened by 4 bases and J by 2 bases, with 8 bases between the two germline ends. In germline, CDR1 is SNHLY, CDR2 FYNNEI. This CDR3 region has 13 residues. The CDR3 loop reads CASSVRSQETQYF. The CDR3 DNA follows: TGTGCCAGCAGTGTCCGGAGTCAAGAGACCCAGTACTTC.

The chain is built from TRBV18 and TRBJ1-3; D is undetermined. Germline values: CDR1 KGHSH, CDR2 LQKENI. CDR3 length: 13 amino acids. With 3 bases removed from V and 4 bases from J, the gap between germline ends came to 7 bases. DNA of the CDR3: TGTGCCAGCTCACCCAAGGAGGGAAACACCATATATTTT. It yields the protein CASSPKEGNTIYF.

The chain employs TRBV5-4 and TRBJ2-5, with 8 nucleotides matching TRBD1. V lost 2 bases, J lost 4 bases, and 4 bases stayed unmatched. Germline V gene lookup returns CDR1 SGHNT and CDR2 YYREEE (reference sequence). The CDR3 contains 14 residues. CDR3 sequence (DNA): TGTGCCAGCAGCTTTGACAGGGGTGGAGAGACCCAGTACTTC. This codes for CASSFDRGGETQYF.

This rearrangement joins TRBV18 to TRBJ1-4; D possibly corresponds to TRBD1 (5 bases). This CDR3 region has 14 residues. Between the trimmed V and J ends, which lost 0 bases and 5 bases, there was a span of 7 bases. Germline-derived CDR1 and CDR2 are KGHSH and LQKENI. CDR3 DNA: TGTGCCAGCTCACCACCGTCAGGGAATGAAAAACTGTTTTTT. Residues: CASSPPSGNEKLFF.

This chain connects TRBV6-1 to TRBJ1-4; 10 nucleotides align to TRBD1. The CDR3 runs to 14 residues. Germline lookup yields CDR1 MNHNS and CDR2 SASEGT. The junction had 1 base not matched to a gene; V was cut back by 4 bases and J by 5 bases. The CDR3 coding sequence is TGTGCCAGCAGTGGGACAGGGGGGAATGAAAAACTGTTTTTT. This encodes CASSGTGGNEKLFF.

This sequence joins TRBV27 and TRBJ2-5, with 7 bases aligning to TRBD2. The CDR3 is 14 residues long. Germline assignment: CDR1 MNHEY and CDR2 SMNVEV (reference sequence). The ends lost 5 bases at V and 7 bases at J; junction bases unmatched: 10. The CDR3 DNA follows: TGTGCCAGCAGTCTCACCGGGACTACGGCGACCCAGTACTTC. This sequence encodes CASSLTGTTATQYF.

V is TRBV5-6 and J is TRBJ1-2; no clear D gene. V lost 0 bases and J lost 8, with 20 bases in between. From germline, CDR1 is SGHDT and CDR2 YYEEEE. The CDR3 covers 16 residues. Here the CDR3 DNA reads TGTGCCAGCAGCTTGGGCGGCCGAAATCCCTACAAAGGCTACACCTTC. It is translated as CASSLGGRNPYKGYTF.

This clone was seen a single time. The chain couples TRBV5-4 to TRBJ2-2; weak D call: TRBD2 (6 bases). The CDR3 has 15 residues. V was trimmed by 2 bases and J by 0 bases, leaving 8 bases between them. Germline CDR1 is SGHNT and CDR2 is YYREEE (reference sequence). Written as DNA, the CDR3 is TGTGCCAGCAGCTTAGCGGGCGCGAACACCGGGGAGCTGTTTTTT. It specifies CASSLAGANTGELFF.

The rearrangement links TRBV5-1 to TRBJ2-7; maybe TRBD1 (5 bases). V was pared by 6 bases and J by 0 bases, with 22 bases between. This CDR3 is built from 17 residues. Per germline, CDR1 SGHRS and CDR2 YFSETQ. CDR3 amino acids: CASNGAFSDKSSYEQYF. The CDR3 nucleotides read TGCGCCAGCAACGGTGCTTTTTCGGACAAGAGCTCCTACGAGCAGTACTTC.

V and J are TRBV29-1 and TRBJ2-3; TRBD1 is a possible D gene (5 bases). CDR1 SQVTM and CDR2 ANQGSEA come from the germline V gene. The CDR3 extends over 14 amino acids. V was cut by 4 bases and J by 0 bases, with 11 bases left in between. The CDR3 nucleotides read TGCAGCGTTGCGGCAGGGCCCAGCACAGATACGCAGTATTTT. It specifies CSVAAGPSTDTQYF.

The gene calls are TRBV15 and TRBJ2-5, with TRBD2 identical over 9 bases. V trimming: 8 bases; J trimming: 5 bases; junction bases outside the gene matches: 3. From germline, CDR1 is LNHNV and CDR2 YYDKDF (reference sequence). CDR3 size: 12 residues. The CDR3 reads CATSSGRETQYF. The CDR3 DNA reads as TGTGCCACCTCAAGCGGGAGGGAGACCCAGTACTTC.

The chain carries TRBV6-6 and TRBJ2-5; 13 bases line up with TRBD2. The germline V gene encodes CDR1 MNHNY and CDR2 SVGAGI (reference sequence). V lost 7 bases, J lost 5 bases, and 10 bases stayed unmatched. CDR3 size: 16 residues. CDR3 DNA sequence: TGTGCCAGCAACAAGGGACTAGCGGGAAGTAGGGAGACCCAGTACTTC. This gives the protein CASNKGLAGSRETQYF.

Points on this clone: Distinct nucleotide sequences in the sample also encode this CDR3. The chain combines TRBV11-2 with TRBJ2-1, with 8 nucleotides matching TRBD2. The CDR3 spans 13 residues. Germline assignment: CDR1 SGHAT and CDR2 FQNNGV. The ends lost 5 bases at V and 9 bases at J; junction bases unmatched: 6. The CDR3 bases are TGTGCCAGCAGCAACAGACTAGCGAGTGAGCAGTTCTTC. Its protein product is CASSNRLASEQFF.

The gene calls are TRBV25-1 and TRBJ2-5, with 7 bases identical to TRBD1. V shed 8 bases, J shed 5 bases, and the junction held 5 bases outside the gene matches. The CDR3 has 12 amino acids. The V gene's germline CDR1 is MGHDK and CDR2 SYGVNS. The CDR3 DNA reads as TGTGCCAGCGCGACAGGGCCCGAGACCCAGTACTTC. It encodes CASATGPETQYF.

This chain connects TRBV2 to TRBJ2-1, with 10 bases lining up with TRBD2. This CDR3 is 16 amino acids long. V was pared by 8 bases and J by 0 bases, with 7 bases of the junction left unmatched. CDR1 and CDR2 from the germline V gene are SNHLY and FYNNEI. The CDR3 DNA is TGTGCCAGCCAGCTAGCGGGGGCGATCTCCTACAATGAGCAGTTCTTC. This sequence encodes CASQLAGAISYNEQFF.

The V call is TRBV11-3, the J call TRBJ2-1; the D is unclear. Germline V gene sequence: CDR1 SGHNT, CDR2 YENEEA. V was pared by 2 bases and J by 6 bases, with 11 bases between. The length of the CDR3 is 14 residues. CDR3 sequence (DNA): TGTGCCAGCAGCTTAAGTCTAGTCTTCAATGAGCAGTTCTTC. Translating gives CASSLSLVFNEQFF.

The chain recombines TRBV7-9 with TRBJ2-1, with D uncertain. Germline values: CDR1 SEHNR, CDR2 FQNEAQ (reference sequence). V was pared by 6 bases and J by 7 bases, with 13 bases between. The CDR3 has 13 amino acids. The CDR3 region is CASRVPGLNEQFF. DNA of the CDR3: TGTGCCAGCAGAGTTCCAGGTTTGAATGAGCAGTTCTTC.

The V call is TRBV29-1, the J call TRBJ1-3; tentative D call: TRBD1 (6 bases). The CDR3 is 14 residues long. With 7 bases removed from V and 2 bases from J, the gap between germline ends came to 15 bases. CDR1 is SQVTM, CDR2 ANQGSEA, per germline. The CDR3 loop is CSAELGAAGNTIYF. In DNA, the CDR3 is TGCAGCGCCGAGCTGGGGGCTGCTGGAAACACCATATATTTT.

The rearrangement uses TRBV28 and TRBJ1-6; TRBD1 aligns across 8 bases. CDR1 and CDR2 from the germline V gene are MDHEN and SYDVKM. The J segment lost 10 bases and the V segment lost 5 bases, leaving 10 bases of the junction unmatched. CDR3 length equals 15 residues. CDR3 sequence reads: CASSTIGQGYSPLHF. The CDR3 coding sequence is TGTGCCAGCAGTACCATAGGACAGGGTTACTCACCCCTCCACTTT.

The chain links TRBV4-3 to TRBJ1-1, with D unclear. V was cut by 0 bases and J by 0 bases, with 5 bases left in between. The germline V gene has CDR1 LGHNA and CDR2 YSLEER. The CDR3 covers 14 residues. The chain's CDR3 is CASSQENMNTEAFF. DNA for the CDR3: TGCGCCAGCAGCCAAGAGAACATGAACACTGAAGCTTTCTTT.

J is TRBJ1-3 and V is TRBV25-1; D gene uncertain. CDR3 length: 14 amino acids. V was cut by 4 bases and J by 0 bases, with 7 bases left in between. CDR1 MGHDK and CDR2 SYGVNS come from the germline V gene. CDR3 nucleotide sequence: TGTGCCAGCAGTGCTGACTCCTCTGGAAACACCATATATTTT. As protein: CASSADSSGNTIYF.